Below are 32 T cell receptor beta chains sequenced from a single sample in a study of response to subunit inactivated influenza vaccine (dated by TCRdb to 2016 to 2019). Libraries were made using RT-PCR. TCRdb names Illumina HiSeq 2500 as the instrument used. TCRdb handled the public reads itself, with Q25 trimming in fastp and clone calling in MiXCR, and kept productive beta chains. Rows merge per CDR3 protein into single entries with the most common DNA and genes. The sample table records a few hundred thousand distinct CDR3 sequences; about a fifth of these occur just once. The ten largest account for 10% of the sample. The sequenced sample was PBMCs from blood, obtained approximately 20 months after vaccination. Receptors were obtained from a man aged 50 to 69 who received an inactivated influenza vaccine. Donor details come from another sample of the same person, matched by shared clones.

DNA for the CDR3: TGTGCCAGTAGTATGGGGGGGTCGCGACACTACGAGCAGTACTTC. This codes for CASSMGGSRHYEQYF. This sequence joins TRBV19 and TRBJ2-7; 7 nucleotides match TRBD2. CDR1 LNHDA and CDR2 SQIVND come from the germline V gene (reference sequence). The CDR3 contains 15 residues. J gave up 3 bases and V 3 bases, and 8 bases lay outside the gene matches.

This clonotype was seen more than once but under ten times. The chain carries TRBV7-2 and TRBJ2-7, with TRBD1 identical over 8 bases. After removal of 3 bases from V and 2 bases from J, the junction contained 3 bases not matched to a gene. The CDR3 consists of 14 residues. Germline CDR1 reads SGHTA; CDR2 reads FQGNSA. CDR3 residues: CASSFGTGPYEQYF. In DNA, the CDR3 is TGTGCCAGCAGCTTCGGGACAGGACCCTACGAGCAGTACTTC.

The chain carries TRBV2 and TRBJ2-5; 15 bases match TRBD2. With 6 bases clipped from V and 2 bases from J, the junction kept 7 bases outside the gene matches. The germline gives CDR1 SNHLY, CDR2 FYNNEI. The CDR3 is made up of 17 amino acids. Here the CDR3 reads CASRGLAGGPSQETQYF. CDR3 bases: TGTGCCAGCAGAGGACTAGCGGGAGGGCCCTCTCAAGAGACCCAGTACTTC.

V and J are TRBV20-1 and TRBJ2-3; 8 bases match TRBD2. Germline V lookup: CDR1 DFQATT, CDR2 SNEGSKA (reference sequence). V shed 6 bases, J shed 5 bases, and the junction held 16 bases outside the gene matches. This CDR3 comprises 16 residues. The CDR3 nucleotides read TGCAGTGCCCCGGATCCACGGGAGGGCCAGGGAGATACGCAGTATTTT. Its protein is CSAPDPREGQGDTQYF.

This clonotype was found a few times. The rearrangement uses TRBV7-2 and TRBJ1-5; D call uncertain. V lost 1 base and J lost 4, with 11 bases in between. Germline CDR1 and CDR2: SGHTA and FQGNSA. The CDR3 runs to 15 residues. The CDR3 here is CASSLEGFGNQPQHF. The CDR3 bases are TGTGCCAGCAGCTTAGAAGGGTTCGGTAATCAGCCCCAGCATTTT. Variable domain in full (rest from reference TRBV7-2 and TRBJ1-5): GAGVSQSPSNKVTEKGKDVELRCDPISGHTALYWYRQSLGQGLEFLIYFQGNSAPDKSGLPSDRFSAERTGGSVSTLTIQRTQQEDSAVYLCASSLEGFGNQPQHFGDGTRLSIL.

This chain uses TRBV21-1 with TRBJ1-5; the table gives TRBD1 as D, unverified against the DNA. TRBV21-1 is given as a pseudogene. The CDR3 runs 18 residues. The CDR3 here is CASSTSRGCYGGNQPQHF. The DNA of the CDR3 is TGTGCCAGCAGCACCTCGAGGGGGTGCTATGGGGGCAATCAGCCCCAGCATTTT.

The sample holds a few counts of this clonotype. The V call is TRBV28, the J call TRBJ1-4, with D maybe TRBD1 (6 bases). Trimming cost V 4 bases and J 3 bases, with 12 bases left between them. The CDR3 consists of 15 residues. Germline-derived CDR1 and CDR2 are MDHEN and SYDVKM. The chain's CDR3 is CASSSAGEANEKLFF. CDR3 coding DNA: TGTGCCAGCAGTTCTGCAGGGGAGGCTAATGAAAAACTGTTTTTT.

This clonotype was counted between two and nine times. The rearrangement uses TRBV20-1 and TRBJ2-1; 7 nucleotides match TRBD2. Per germline, CDR1 DFQATT and CDR2 SNEGSKA (reference sequence). The CDR3 is 15 residues long. The CDR3 DNA follows: TGCAGCGCCCCGCCCAGGACTAGGACAAACAATGAGCAGTTCTTC. It specifies CSAPPRTRTNNEQFF.

This clonotype was seen a handful of times. V is TRBV6-6 and J is TRBJ1-2, with D possibly matching TRBD1 (5 bases). This CDR3 spans 12 amino acids. CDR1 is MNHNY and CDR2 is SVGAGI in the germline V gene (reference sequence). Trimming removed 11 bases at V and 3 bases at J, with 13 bases between. CDR3: CAGSGGYYGYTF. Written as DNA, the CDR3 is TGTGCCGGTTCGGGGGGGTACTATGGCTACACCTTC.

This sequence joins TRBV4-3 and TRBJ1-4, with TRBD1 as a possible D gene (6 bases). The V end was cut by 4 bases, the J end by 4 bases, with 13 bases between. This CDR3 spans 15 amino acids. The germline V gene has CDR1 LGHNA and CDR2 YSLEER. For the CDR3, the DNA is TGCGCCAGCAGCCGCCGACAGGCTAATAATGAAAAACTGTTTTTT. Its translation is CASSRRQANNEKLFF.

The chain recombines TRBV4-3 with TRBJ2-1; no reliable D call. V was shortened by 0 bases and J by 3 bases, with 3 bases between the two germline ends. Germline CDR1 and CDR2: LGHNA and YSLEER. This CDR3 is 13 amino acids long. CDR3 in amino acids: CASSQDIYNEQFF. Here the CDR3 DNA reads TGCGCCAGCAGCCAAGATATCTACAATGAGCAGTTCTTC.

The rearrangement joins TRBV7-2 to TRBJ2-5; D unclear. Germline values: CDR1 SGHTA, CDR2 FQGNSA. The V gene lost 1 base and the J gene lost 2 bases, with 11 bases spanning the gap. The CDR3 has 15 residues. The CDR3 region has the DNA TGTGCCAGCAGCTTAGTCGGCATAGAACAAGAGACCCAGTACTTC. It is translated as CASSLVGIEQETQYF.

This clonotype was found a few times. The rearrangement joins TRBV19 to TRBJ1-1; D call uncertain. The CDR3 loop spans 13 amino acids. Looked up from germline, CDR1 is LNHDA and CDR2 is SQIVND (reference sequence). Trimming took 11 bases from V and 0 from J, leaving 13 bases between them. CDR3 coding DNA: TGTGCCTCGCAGAGGCAGCTGAACACTGAAGCTTTCTTT. It codes for CASQRQLNTEAFF.

The genes are TRBV5-1 and TRBJ2-2, with 14 bases identical to TRBD2. CDR3 size: 21 residues. J was trimmed by 0 bases and V by 3 bases; bases with no gene match: 13. Germline values: CDR1 SGHRS, CDR2 YFSETQ. As DNA, the CDR3 is TGCGCCAGCAGCTGGACAGGCCTGACTAGCGGGAGGGCCCCGAACACCGGGGAGCTGTTTTTT. This translates into CASSWTGLTSGRAPNTGELFF.

This clonotype appeared a few times. The V call is TRBV4-1, the J call TRBJ1-2; 10 bases are shared with TRBD1. After removal of 3 bases from V and 4 bases from J, the junction contained 5 bases not matched to a gene. The CDR3 is 15 amino acids. Germline V gene sequence: CDR1 MGHRA, CDR2 YSYEKL. The CDR3 DNA is TGCGCCAGCAGCCACCTGGGACAGGGGCCCTATGGCTACACCTTC. It encodes CASSHLGQGPYGYTF.

This clonotype was seen a few times. The chain couples TRBV7-6 to TRBJ2-3; 7 nucleotides agree with TRBD2. Unmatched junction bases numbered 7, after V lost 2 bases and J lost 5 bases. This CDR3 has 15 residues. Germline CDR1 reads SGHVS; CDR2 reads FNYEAQ. The CDR3 DNA reads as TGTGCCAGCAGCTTAACGCTAGTAGCGGGAGATACGCAGTATTTT. It is translated as CASSLTLVAGDTQYF.

The J gene is TRBJ1-1, the V gene TRBV7-8; D uncertain. Germline values: CDR1 SGHVS, CDR2 FQNEAQ. This CDR3 is built from 14 residues. V lost 0 bases, J lost 5 bases, and 10 bases lay in between. The chain's CDR3 is CASSLATFGTEAFF. In nucleotides, the CDR3 is TGTGCCAGCAGCTTAGCTACATTCGGGACTGAAGCTTTCTTT.

This clonotype has only a few counts. This rearrangement joins TRBV9 to TRBJ2-7; TRBD2 matches 10 bases. This CDR3 has 15 residues. Trimming cost V 4 bases and J 3 bases; bases outside gene matches: 7. Germline CDR1 and CDR2: SGDLS and YYNGEE. CDR3: CASSPRLAGNYEQYF. The CDR3 DNA reads TGTGCCAGCAGCCCACGACTAGCGGGTAACTACGAGCAGTACTTC.

The sample holds a few counts of this clonotype. V usage is TRBV28 and J usage is TRBJ1-6, with a weak D call TRBD1 (5 bases). Germline loops: CDR1 MDHEN, CDR2 SYDVKM. Trimming removed 2 bases from V and 5 bases from J, with 10 bases in between. CDR3 length: 15 amino acids. CDR3 region: CASSLRGRNNSPLHF. The DNA for the CDR3 is TGTGCCAGCAGTTTACGGGGCCGAAATAATTCACCCCTCCACTTT. Filled out from reference TRBV28 and TRBJ1-6, the complete variable domain reads DVKVTQSSRYLVKRTGEKVFLECVQDMDHENMFWYRQDPGLGLRLIYFSYDVKMKEKGDIPEGYSVSREKKERFSLILESASTNQTSMYLCASSLRGRNNSPLHFGNGTRLTVT.

This chain uses TRBV6-2 or TRBV6-3 with TRBJ1-1; 7 bases align to TRBD1. This CDR3 is 15 amino acids long. J was trimmed by 1 base and V by 6 bases; bases with no gene match: 8. Per the germline V gene, CDR1 is MNHEY and CDR2 is SVGEGT. Here the CDR3 reads CASSPTGVGNTEAFF. The DNA of the CDR3 is TGTGCCAGCAGCCCCACAGGGGTCGGGAACACTGAAGCTTTCTTT.

This clonotype was observed at least ten times. This chain joins TRBV2 and TRBJ1-2; possible D gene TRBD1, 5 bases. Germline V gene lookup returns CDR1 SNHLY and CDR2 FYNNEI. The CDR3 covers 14 residues. Trimming removed 2 bases at V and 0 bases at J, with 7 bases between. CDR3 region: CASSERGSNYGYTF. The DNA of the CDR3 is TGTGCCAGCAGTGAACGGGGGTCTAACTATGGCTACACCTTC.

There are a few counts of this clonotype. The V and J genes are TRBV6-6 and TRBJ1-5; weak D call: TRBD1 (6 bases). Germline V gene data show CDR1 as MNHNY and CDR2 as SVGAGI (reference sequence). The CDR3 is 13 residues long. Trimming cost V 3 bases and J 13 bases, with 16 bases left between them. CDR3 sequence reads: CASSYREDSHQHF. The CDR3 DNA is TGTGCCAGCAGTTATAGAGAGGACAGTCATCAGCATTTT.

The chain is built from TRBV12-3 or TRBV12-4 and TRBJ2-5, with D perhaps matching TRBD1 or TRBD2 (7 bases each). This CDR3 contains 15 residues. Trimming shortened V by 6 bases and J by 1 base, and 15 bases separated the two germline ends. The CDR3 bases are TGTGCCAGCAGGACACAGGGGAGGGTCCAAGAGACCCAGTACTTC. Translating it yields CASRTQGRVQETQYF.

Notes on this clonotype: It is unclear where the CDR3 begins or ends on the DNA, so no DNA is shown, and the CDR3 is as TCRdb lists it. This chain joins TRBV7-2 and TRBJ2-7. CDR1 and CDR2 (germline): SGHTA, FQGNSA. With termini counted, the CDR3 has 12 amino acids. The CDR3 is CASSLRFGEQYF.

The V gene is TRBV19, the J gene TRBJ2-1, with TRBD1 matching over 7 bases. CDR3 size: 12 residues. V trimming: 3 bases; J trimming: 7 bases; junction bases outside the gene matches: 0. Per the germline V gene, CDR1 is LNHDA and CDR2 is SQIVND (reference sequence). CDR3 region: CASSIRGNEQFF. The CDR3 DNA reads as TGTGCCAGTAGTATCAGGGGGAATGAGCAGTTCTTC.

This clonotype has only one observation. Germline is not matched at one junction end, which may reflect a read error. This rearrangement joins TRBV12-3 or TRBV12-4 to TRBJ1-1; no reliable D call. This CDR3 has 13 residues. The CDR3 coding sequence is TGTGCCAGCACCCTAATAAAGAACACTGTAGCTTTCTTT. This codes for CASTLIKNTVAFF.

The V and J genes are TRBV24-1 and TRBJ2-7; a possible D gene is TRBD1 (5 bases). V lost 5 bases to trimming and J lost 6 bases, with 10 bases between them. Per the germline V gene, CDR1 is KGHDR and CDR2 is SFDVKD. The length of the CDR3 is 12 residues. The CDR3 nucleotides read TGTGCCACCAGTGGTGACAGTTCCGAGCAGTACTTC. Amino acid sequence: CATSGDSSEQYF.

The V and J genes are TRBV11-2 and TRBJ1-6; TRBD1 aligns across 10 bases. CDR1 is SGHAT and CDR2 is FQNNGV in the germline V gene. The junction had 2 bases not matched to a gene; V was cut back by 2 bases and J by 7 bases. This CDR3 is 15 amino acids long. The CDR3 DNA is TGTGCCAGCAGCTTATCGGGACAGGGGAATTCACCCCTCCACTTT. It yields the protein CASSLSGQGNSPLHF.

In the case of this clonotype: The junction departs from germline at one end; a sequencing error may be responsible. This chain links TRBV5-5 with TRBJ1-6; possible D gene TRBD1, 5 bases. CDR1 is SGHKS, CDR2 YYEKEE, per germline (reference sequence). CDR3 length equals 16 residues. CDR3 DNA sequence: TGTGCCAGCAGCCCAAGTCGGGGCCAACTTAATTCACCCCTCCAATTT. Protein sequence: CASSPSRGQLNSPLQF. Based on the CDR3 plus reference TRBV5-5 and TRBJ1-6, the full variable domain is DAGVTQSPTHLIKTRGQQVTLRCSPISGHKSVSWYQQVLGQGPQFIFQYYEKEERGRGNFPDRFSARQFPNYSSELNVNALLLGDSALYLCASSPSRGQLNSPLQFGNGTRLTVT.

This clonotype was seen more than once but under ten times. The chain links TRBV21-1 to TRBJ2-4; the tabulated D call, TRBD2, remains unverified against the DNA. TRBV21-1 is shown as a pseudogene. This CDR3 is built from 13 residues. The CDR3 region is CASSKWGLHIQYF. DNA of the CDR3: TGTGCCAGCAGCAAATGGGGACTACACATTCAGTACTTC.

The CDR3 reads CASSQRLAGSYEQYF. The CDR3 DNA reads TGTGCCAGCAGCCAGCGGCTAGCGGGCTCCTACGAGCAGTACTTC. The chain carries TRBV28 and TRBJ2-7; 8 bases match TRBD2. The CDR3 spans 15 residues. Germline V gene data show CDR1 as MDHEN and CDR2 as SYDVKM. V was clipped by 6 bases and J by 0 bases; unmatched bases: 7.

The rearrangement uses TRBV20-1 and TRBJ2-3; 12 bases map to TRBD2. Germline trimming cut 6 bases from V and 0 bases from J; bases unmatched to any gene: 10. The germline gives CDR1 DFQATT, CDR2 SNEGSKA (reference sequence). The CDR3 contains 17 residues. CDR3 region: CSAKRPGTSGSTDTQYF. DNA of the CDR3: TGCAGTGCCAAGAGACCCGGGACTAGCGGGAGCACAGATACGCAGTATTTT.